The 18 T cell receptor beta chains below come from one sample, sequenced in a study of CD8 T cells in Susac syndrome. With random hexamers, about 0.45 to 1 ug RNA was reverse transcribed. Using its own MiXCR run on the immunoSEQ multiplex PCR reads, TCRdb lists one record per CDR3 protein. The sample yields some 110,000 distinct CDR3 sequences, just under 95% seen once. The material sequenced was CD4+ T cells from PBMCs. The receptor source for this set is a human donor with multiple sclerosis.

The rearrangement links TRBV15 to TRBJ1-4; no firm D call. Deletions cut 3 bases from V and 11 bases from J, with 10 bases between. This CDR3 is 12 amino acids long. Germline-derived CDR1 and CDR2 are LNHNV and YYDKDF (reference sequence). The CDR3 nucleotides read TGTGCCACCAGCAGCATAAGGACTAAACTGTTTTTT. This gives the protein CATSSIRTKLFF.

The rearrangement links TRBV20-1 to TRBJ2-7; D not resolved. Trimming cost V 1 base and J 6 bases, with 10 bases left between them. This CDR3 is built from 12 residues. The V gene's germline CDR1 is DFQATT and CDR2 SNEGSKA (reference sequence). The CDR3 loop reads CSARGLVGEQYF. CDR3 nucleotides: TGCAGTGCTAGAGGCCTGGTGGGCGAGCAGTACTTC.

The V call is TRBV29-1, the J call TRBJ1-2; D call uncertain. Trimming pared 2 bases from V and 5 bases from J, leaving 6 bases between. This CDR3 has 11 residues. Germline CDR1 SQVTM, CDR2 ANQGSEA. As DNA, the CDR3 is TGCAGCGTTGAATTGGGATATGGCTACACCTTC. This encodes CSVELGYGYTF.

V and J are TRBV27 and TRBJ1-6; TRBD1 matches at 11 bases. This CDR3 is 17 amino acids long. The V gene end was trimmed by 6 bases and the J gene end by 2 bases; junction bases not matched to a gene: 6. Germline V lookup: CDR1 MNHEY, CDR2 SMNVEV (reference sequence). CDR3 DNA sequence: TGTGCCAGCAGCCTAGGGACAGGGGGTACCTATAATTCACCCCTCCACTTT. Residues: CASSLGTGGTYNSPLHF.

The J gene is TRBJ1-4, the V gene TRBV4-3, with TRBD1 as a possible D gene (6 bases). CDR1 and CDR2 from the germline V gene are LGHNA and YSLEER. The CDR3 contains 17 residues. V lost 3 bases to trimming and J lost 3 bases, with 17 bases between them. The CDR3, as DNA: TGCGCCAGCAGCCACGATATTGAAAGGGGGGCTAATGAAAAACTGTTTTTT. Protein: CASSHDIERGANEKLFF.

This rearrangement joins TRBV3-1 to TRBJ1-6; perhaps TRBD1 as D (6 bases). The CDR3 sequence is 14 residues long. Trimming removed 4 bases from V and 7 bases from J, with 11 bases in between. The V gene's germline CDR1 is LGHDT and CDR2 YNNKEL (reference sequence). The CDR3 sequence: CASSPGHRNSPLHF. CDR3 sequence (DNA): TGTGCCAGCAGCCCGGGACATAGGAATTCACCCCTCCACTTT.

The chain employs TRBV6-1 and TRBJ2-5; maybe TRBD1 (6 bases). This CDR3 region has 12 residues. The V gene lost 11 bases and the J gene lost 4 bases, with 14 bases spanning the gap. CDR1 is MNHNS and CDR2 is SASEGT in the germline V gene. This CDR3 reads CAVWGRGETQYF. CDR3 sequence (DNA): TGTGCCGTGTGGGGGCGAGGAGAGACCCAGTACTTC.

This clonotype came up once. The V and J genes are TRBV5-6 and TRBJ2-5, with TRBD2 matching 7 bases. CDR3 length: 15 amino acids. CDR1 and CDR2 from the germline V gene are SGHDT and YYEEEE. Losses at the gene ends were 4 bases for V and 5 bases for J; bases not matched to a gene: 11. The CDR3 nucleotides read TGTGCCAGCAGCCACGTGGGAGGGCGGAGTGAGACCCAGTACTTC. Protein product: CASSHVGGRSETQYF.

In DNA, the CDR3 is TGTGCCAGTAGTAGCCGACAGGCCCCGACCTCAGATACGCAGTATTTT. Translated: CASSSRQAPTSDTQYF. The chain uses TRBV19 and TRBJ2-3; D is perhaps TRBD1 (6 bases). Germline V CDR1 and CDR2: LNHDA, SQIVND (reference sequence). Trimming pared 4 bases from V and 4 bases from J, leaving 18 bases between. The CDR3 is 16 residues long.

V and J are TRBV12-3 or TRBV12-4 and TRBJ1-1; TRBD1 agrees at 7 bases. Losses at the gene ends were 0 bases for V and 7 bases for J; bases not matched to a gene: 5. The CDR3 sequence is 14 residues long. CDR3 region: CASSLAGRTGEAFF. CDR3 in DNA: TGTGCCAGCAGTTTAGCGGGGAGGACAGGTGAAGCTTTCTTT.

The chain links TRBV15 to TRBJ2-1; 8 nucleotides align to TRBD1. With 0 bases clipped from V and 7 bases from J, the junction kept 8 bases outside the gene matches. The CDR3 contains 16 residues. Germline loops: CDR1 LNHNV, CDR2 YYDKDF (reference sequence). The CDR3 spells CATSRDQGQAGNEQFF. The DNA for the CDR3 is TGTGCCACCAGCAGAGACCAGGGACAGGCGGGGAATGAGCAGTTCTTC.

The gene calls are TRBV7-9 and TRBJ1-2; 10 nucleotides align to TRBD1. Germline V gene data show CDR1 as SEHNR and CDR2 as FQNEAQ (reference sequence). V lost 5 bases and J lost 7; bases outside the gene matches: 10. The CDR3 runs 15 residues. CDR3 region: CASSGRDRGLAGYTF. The CDR3, as DNA: TGTGCCAGCAGCGGCCGTGACAGGGGGCTCGCTGGCTACACCTTC. Combining the CDR3 with reference TRBV7-9 and TRBJ1-2 gives the whole variable domain DTGVSQNPRHKITKRGQNVTFRCDPISEHNRLYWYRQTLGQGPEFLTYFQNEAQLEKSRLLSDRFSAERPKGSFSTLEIQRTEQGDSAMYLCASSGRDRGLAGYTFGSGTRLTVV.

The J gene is TRBJ2-3, the V gene TRBV25-1; TRBD1 aligns across 7 bases. V was pared by 3 bases and J by 4 bases, with 4 bases of the junction left unmatched. Per germline, CDR1 MGHDK and CDR2 SYGVNS. The CDR3 runs 14 residues. The CDR3 region is CASSDGTESDTQYF. The CDR3 nucleotides are TGTGCCAGCAGTGATGGGACAGAATCAGATACGCAGTATTTT.

The chain is built from TRBV7-2 and TRBJ1-4; D unclear. Per germline, CDR1 SGHTA and CDR2 FQGNSA. CDR3 length: 16 residues. The V end was cut by 2 bases, the J end by 0 bases, with 10 bases between. CDR3 in amino acids: CASSLTPVATNEKLFF. In nucleotides, the CDR3 is TGTGCCAGCAGCTTAACCCCAGTTGCAACTAATGAAAAACTGTTTTTT.

The gene calls are TRBV20-1 and TRBJ2-1, with D tentatively TRBD2 (5 bases). Trimming took 0 bases from V and 2 from J, leaving 14 bases between them. The V gene's germline CDR1 is DFQATT and CDR2 SNEGSKA (reference sequence). This CDR3 region has 16 residues. CDR3 bases: TGCAGTGCTAGAGATTTTAACCGGGGTACCTACAATGAGCAGTTCTTC. As protein: CSARDFNRGTYNEQFF.

The chain links TRBV30 to TRBJ1-2; D is possibly TRBD1 (5 bases). The V gene lost 2 bases and the J gene lost 5 bases, with 6 bases spanning the gap. The germline CDR1 and CDR2 sequences are GTSNPN and SVGIG (reference sequence). The CDR3 is 11 residues long. The CDR3 reads CAWSQGYGYTF. The CDR3 DNA reads as TGTGCCTGGAGTCAGGGATATGGCTACACCTTC.

The chain is built from TRBV9 and TRBJ1-5; no clear D gene. This CDR3 is 15 amino acids long. Per germline, CDR1 SGDLS and CDR2 YYNGEE. Trimming left V 2 bases short and J 0 bases short, with 9 bases between. CDR3 in DNA: TGTGCCAGCAGCGTCGAGGGATATAGCAATCAGCCCCAGCATTTT. Its translation is CASSVEGYSNQPQHF. Full variable domain (remainder filled in from reference TRBV9 and TRBJ1-5): DSGVTQTPKHLITATGQRVTLRCSPRSGDLSVYWYQQSLDQGLQFLIQYYNGEERAKGNILERFSAQQFPDLHSELNLSSLELGDSALYFCASSVEGYSNQPQHFGDGTRLSIL.

V gene TRBV7-9 combines with J gene TRBJ1-5, with D hard to call. CDR1 and CDR2 (germline): SEHNR, FQNEAQ (reference sequence). The CDR3 is 12 residues long. V lost 3 bases and J lost 4, with 4 bases in between. CDR3 DNA sequence: TGTGCCAGCAGCTTGCAGAATCAGCCCCAGCATTTT. It translates to CASSLQNQPQHF.